Listed here is a single TCR beta chain. This clonotype was picked up many times. Its antigen remains undetermined. Relative to the germline gene, one junction end is altered; a read error may explain this. The library came from 5' RACE. The sequencer listed for this sample is Illumina MiSeq. The public reads were run again by TCRdb, first through fastp at Q25 and then through MiXCR, and only productive beta chains were kept. Rows are unified per CDR3 protein, each entry keeping the most common DNA and genes. The sample table records around 40,000 distinct CDR3 sequences; 3.5% to 5.5% of these occur just once. The ten largest clonotypes hold about 10% of the sample. These data come from a study of T cells of healthy individuals (dated 2018 in TCRdb). From the cysteine up to the phenylalanine, the CDR3 has a length of 13 residues. CDR3 DNA only is kept here, 39 bases in frame from base 1.

The chain uses TRBV12-3 or TRBV12-4 and TRBJ2-7; the D gene remains uncertain. The clonotype was recovered from a human donor in good health. The sequenced DNA: TGTGCCAGCAGTTTAACGAACCGCAGGCAGATGGACTTC. The resulting protein is CASSLTNRRQMDF.